A selection of T cell receptor beta chains follows, all from one sample in a study of T cell responses to AZD1222 COVID-19 vaccine. TCRdb keeps only in-frame clones here, not all; method: immunoSEQ multiplex PCR. The table for this sample gives over 140,000 clones. Input material: peripheral blood. The receptor source for this set is an adult in good health. The CDR3 runs from the conserved cysteine through the conserved F or W. Each record gives: V gene, CDR3 protein.

v_gene: TRBV6-2/TRBV6-3
CDR3aa: CASSSNIQGGAEAFF

v_gene: TRBV9
CDR3aa: CASSVDPTAFNTGELFF

v_gene: TRBV5-1
CDR3aa: CASSLILGSEAFF

v_gene: TRBV3-1/TRBV3-2
CDR3aa: CASSQELGLNTEAFF

v_gene: TRBV7-2
CDR3aa: CASSLGGGRSNQPQHF

v_gene: TRBV2
CDR3aa: CASSKRGPLGGELFF

v_gene: TRBV19
CDR3aa: CASRSTVNRVTEYGYTF

v_gene: TRBV7-3
CDR3aa: CASSSRPSGGQGTDTQYF

v_gene: TRBV10-1
CDR3aa: CASSGHLQETQYF

v_gene: TRBV30
CDR3aa: CACEGDPNEKLFF

v_gene: TRBV29-1
CDR3aa: CSVEEPRDTEAFF

v_gene: TRBV29-1
CDR3aa: CSVAETGGETQYF

v_gene: TRBV11-2
CDR3aa: CASSLRLAGPNEQFF

v_gene: TRBV15
CDR3aa: CATSRGGRTWGNSPLHF

v_gene: TRBV11-2
CDR3aa: CASSLGAGTSYEQYF

v_gene: TRBV29-1
CDR3aa: CSVEDDREAYEQYF

v_gene: TRBV27
CDR3aa: CASSLFDEQYF

v_gene: TRBV9
CDR3aa: CASSQGEPNYEQYF

v_gene: TRBV30
CDR3aa: CAWSRAPDRYEQYF

v_gene: TRBV6-4
CDR3aa: CASSDQPRGEIYGYTF

v_gene: TRBV20-1
CDR3aa: CSARGIQPQHF

v_gene: TRBV30
CDR3aa: CAWSGWQGEAFF

v_gene: TRBV28
CDR3aa: CASSWISTYNSPLHF

v_gene: TRBV7-3
CDR3aa: CASSPGRGRNNEQFF

v_gene: TRBV29-1
CDR3aa: CSAGTQGNTEAFF

v_gene: TRBV30
CDR3aa: CAWSPMTSGGAYTGELFF

v_gene: TRBV11-3
CDR3aa: CASSLGDSPETQYF

v_gene: TRBV4-2
CDR3aa: CASSPQLAGGPDTQYF

v_gene: TRBV5-6
CDR3aa: CASSSDRGLTF

v_gene: TRBV25-1
CDR3aa: CASSANPGQGWNNEQFF

v_gene: TRBV9
CDR3aa: CASSVGGSYTDTQYF